This T cell receptor (beta chain) was recorded in a study of OX40 agonist ivuxolimab in advanced cancers. Across the whole study: Three patients, one with hepatocellular carcinoma and two with cutaneous melanoma, achieved partial responses. The study's findings and limits: Averaging showed that CD8+ T cells had more expanded clones than CD4+ did. Partly responding patients at 0.1-3.0 mg/kg showed some of the smallest clonal expansion.

V was clipped by 5 bases and J by 0 bases, with 7 bases between them. CDR1 and CDR2 from the germline V gene are MDHEN and SYDVKM. The CDR3 is made up of 14 amino acids. The table came from immunoSEQ multiplex PCR; TCRdb's copy has only in-frame clones and leaves some out. The sample carries about 77,000 clones, around 90% recorded once. On this clone: What it binds is not known.

Material: CD4+ or CD8+ T cells sorted from blood, obtained in a trial of the OX40 agonist ivuxolimab. This chain uses TRBV28 with TRBJ1-4, with no clear D. This receptor was identified in an adult with an advanced solid tumor such as melanoma, head and neck, liver or kidney cancer. Here the CDR3 reads CASSELSTNEKLFF. CDR3 bases: TGTGCCAGCAGTGAGCTCTCAACTAATGAAAAACTGTTTTTT.